This TCR beta chain was sequenced during a study of blood T cells in healthy people across ages. Study-wide points: The donors' CMV status was not determined, possibly confounding changes in expanded clonotypes.

The use of a sample-barcoded 5' primer and a J-beta primer mix characterized a second PCR of about 7 to 12 cycles. TCRdb reprocessed the 5' RACE reads with MiXCR, giving one entry per CDR3 protein. The data contain fewer than 750,000 distinct CDR3 sequences, under 55% of them singletons. V shed 1 base, J shed 4 bases, and the junction held 8 bases outside the gene matches. The CDR3 is 15 residues long. Germline CDR1 is SQVTM and CDR2 is ANQGSEA. Comments on this clonotype: The antigen is not known.

This clonotype was sampled from a man aged 80 or over in good health. The specimen was blood. The chain combines TRBV29-1 with TRBJ1-2; 8 nucleotides agree with TRBD1. In nucleotides, the CDR3 is TGCAGCGTTGAAGGGTCGGACAGGGTTGCCTATGGCTACACCTTC. Its translation is CSVEGSDRVAYGYTF. Full variable domain (remainder filled in from reference TRBV29-1 and TRBJ1-2): SAVISQKPSRDICQRGTSLTIQCQVDSQVTMMFWYRQQPGQSLTLIATANQGSEATYESGFVIDKFPISRPNLTFSTLTVSNMSPEDSSIYLCSVEGSDRVAYGYTFGSGTRLTVV.